One and the same sample provided the 28 T cell receptor beta chains below, sequenced in a study of a mutant IDH1 vaccine in newly diagnosed glioma. Sequencing was performed with immunoSEQ multiplex PCR; in TCRdb, only in-frame clones are kept and a portion is missing. The sample records 60,000 to 75,000 clones, roughly 80% being singletons. Time point: week 11, during vaccination. Vaccine doses each comprised 300 ug of mutant IDH1 20-mer peptide, with topical imiquimod. Their antigens are not known. Sequenced here: PBMCs, sampled from a glioma patient whose treatment included an IDH1 peptide vaccine. The receptors derive from a young man with glioma.

The V call is TRBV28, the J call TRBJ2-7; D may be TRBD1 (6 bases). Trimming stripped 3 bases from V and 3 bases from J, with 12 bases between. The CDR3 loop spans 14 amino acids. CDR1 and CDR2 (germline): MDHEN, SYDVKM. The CDR3 spells CASSFEDRFYEQYF. The CDR3 bases are TGTGCCAGCAGTTTCGAGGACAGATTCTACGAGCAGTACTTC.

The V gene is TRBV27, the J gene TRBJ1-2; TRBD1 matches at 7 bases. The germline V gene has CDR1 MNHEY and CDR2 SMNVEV (reference sequence). Losses at the gene ends were 4 bases for V and 4 bases for J; bases not matched to a gene: 12. CDR3 length: 16 amino acids. CDR3 in DNA: TGTGCCAGCAGTTCCTCGGGACAGAACTACTTCTATGGCTACACCTTC. It yields the protein CASSSSGQNYFYGYTF.

V and J are TRBV30 and TRBJ2-1; D perhaps matches TRBD2 (6 bases). The CDR3 sequence is 17 residues long. The V end lost 1 base, the J end lost 1 base, and 17 bases lay between the germline ends. Germline V gene lookup returns CDR1 GTSNPN and CDR2 SVGIG (reference sequence). CDR3 region: CAWSGLVIGRSYNEQFF. The CDR3 DNA sequence: TGTGCCTGGAGTGGACTAGTTATTGGAAGGTCCTACAATGAGCAGTTCTTC.

Details on this clone: Compared with germline, one end of the junction differs, possibly owing to a read error. Other DNA sequences in this sample translate to the same CDR3. The V gene is TRBV7-9, the J gene TRBJ2-5; 10 bases align to TRBD2. CDR3 length: 14 amino acids. CDR1 and CDR2 from the germline V gene are SEHNR and FQNEAQ (reference sequence). The DNA of the CDR3 is TGTGCCAGCAGCCTAGCGGGGGACCAAGAGACCCAGTACTTC. This codes for CASSLAGDQETQYF. The entire variable domain, with the rest obtained from reference TRBV7-9 and TRBJ2-5, is as follows: DTGVSQNPRHKITKRGQNVTFRCDPISEHNRLYWYRQTLGQGPEFLTYFQNEAQLEKSRLLSDRFSAERPKGSFSTLEIQRTEQGDSAMYLCASSLAGDQETQYFGPGTRLLVL.

The rearrangement joins TRBV29-1 to TRBJ1-5; D is possibly TRBD1 (5 bases). Germline V lookup: CDR1 SQVTM, CDR2 ANQGSEA. V dropped 1 base and J dropped 10 bases, with 14 bases sitting between them. The CDR3 is 13 amino acids. CDR3 residues: CSVEGAKGEPQHF. The CDR3 nucleotides read TGCAGCGTTGAAGGGGCAAAAGGGGAACCCCAGCATTTT.

The V call is TRBV7-8, the J call TRBJ2-1; D possibly corresponds to TRBD2 (5 bases). Germline values: CDR1 SGHVS, CDR2 FQNEAQ. The CDR3 spans 16 residues. The V end was cut by 0 bases, the J end by 4 bases, with 13 bases between. As DNA, the CDR3 is TGTGCCAGCAGCTTAGCGGACTCGCCGCATTACAATGAGCAGTTCTTC. Translation: CASSLADSPHYNEQFF.

The gene calls are TRBV6-5 and TRBJ2-7; weak D call: TRBD1 (7 bases). From germline, CDR1 is MNHEY and CDR2 SVGAGI. V was cut by 6 bases and J by 6 bases, with 9 bases left in between. This CDR3 region has 11 residues. In DNA form, the CDR3 reads TGTGCCAGCAGCCAGGGGGGCGAGCAGTACTTC. It codes for CASSQGGEQYF.

This sequence joins TRBV28 and TRBJ2-7; D gene ambiguous. This CDR3 is 15 amino acids long. Germline V gene sequence: CDR1 MDHEN, CDR2 SYDVKM. Trimming left V 4 bases short and J 2 bases short, with 15 bases between. DNA for the CDR3: TGTGCCAGCAGTTCGGCGCGGCAGATTACCTACGAGCAGTACTTC. It encodes CASSSARQITYEQYF.

The chain links TRBV5-1 to TRBJ2-7; TRBD2 agrees at 15 bases. The trim removed 4 bases at V and 3 bases at J, leaving 2 bases unmatched. Per germline, CDR1 SGHRS and CDR2 YFSETQ. The length of the CDR3 is 15 residues. The CDR3 sequence: CASSEGLAGGYEQYF. Written as DNA, the CDR3 is TGCGCCAGCAGCGAGGGACTAGCGGGAGGCTACGAGCAGTACTTC.

V usage is TRBV6-1 and J usage is TRBJ2-3, with 11 positions matching TRBD1. Looked up from germline, CDR1 is MNHNS and CDR2 is SASEGT. V lost 6 bases and J lost 6; bases outside the gene matches: 5. CDR3 length equals 14 residues. Here the CDR3 DNA reads TGTGCCAGCAGCAGGGGACAGGGGGACGATACGCAGTATTTT. Encoded protein: CASSRGQGDDTQYF.

The chain employs TRBV11-2 and TRBJ1-2; D not certain. The CDR3 has 11 amino acids. V gave up 4 bases and J gave up 8 bases, with 8 bases separating them. Looked up from germline, CDR1 is SGHAT and CDR2 is FQNNGV. CDR3 DNA sequence: TGTGCCAGCAGCTCCTCTTTGGGCTACACCTTC. Its protein is CASSSSLGYTF.

The chain is built from TRBV5-1 and TRBJ2-7; 11 bases agree with TRBD2. Germline V lookup: CDR1 SGHRS, CDR2 YFSETQ. After removal of 5 bases from V and 0 bases from J, the junction contained 4 bases not matched to a gene. There are 15 residues in the CDR3. The CDR3 here is CASSLAGGFSYEQYF. The CDR3 DNA follows: TGCGCCAGCAGTCTAGCGGGAGGTTTCTCCTACGAGCAGTACTTC.

This clone was seen a handful of times. The chain has TRBV19 and TRBJ1-1; a possible D gene is TRBD1 (6 bases). The ends were cut back, 0 bases at V and 1 base at J, with 9 bases in the middle. The CDR3 length is 15 residues. The germline V gene encodes CDR1 LNHDA and CDR2 SQIVND (reference sequence). DNA of the CDR3: TGTGCCAGTAGTATAGAGGGGGCGCGGAACACTGAAGCTTTCTTT. This translates into CASSIEGARNTEAFF.

The chain links TRBV6-1 to TRBJ2-3, with D possibly being TRBD2 (6 bases). Looked up from germline, CDR1 is MNHNS and CDR2 is SASEGT. Trimming removed 2 bases from V and 8 bases from J, with 17 bases in between. The CDR3 loop spans 15 amino acids. The CDR3 DNA reads as TGTGCCAGCAGTGAAAGGGGCTCAGACGGGGGTACGCAGTATTTT. Its protein is CASSERGSDGGTQYF.

V gene TRBV5-4 combines with J gene TRBJ2-7; 8 nucleotides align to TRBD2. The V gene end was trimmed by 4 bases and the J gene end by 1 base; junction bases not matched to a gene: 4. Germline V gene lookup returns CDR1 SGHNT and CDR2 YYREEE (reference sequence). This CDR3 spans 14 amino acids. In DNA, the CDR3 is TGTGCCAGCAGCCCCCGGGGGGGGTCCTACGAGCAGTACTTC. Its protein is CASSPRGGSYEQYF.

This chain links TRBV2 with TRBJ2-5; D is undetermined. Germline V lookup: CDR1 SNHLY, CDR2 FYNNEI. The CDR3 has 13 residues. Trimming took off 6 bases at V and 2 bases at J, with 10 bases between the two ends. The CDR3 region is CASSRHGQETQYF. The CDR3 DNA is TGTGCCAGCAGCCGGCATGGTCAAGAGACCCAGTACTTC.

The chain combines TRBV5-8 with TRBJ1-3; 7 bases map to TRBD1. Per the germline V gene, CDR1 is SGHTS and CDR2 is YDEGEE. V trimming: 0 bases; J trimming: 0 bases; junction bases outside the gene matches: 9. This CDR3 comprises 18 residues. In DNA, the CDR3 is TGTGCCAGCAGCTTGGGGGGACAGACTTTTATCTCTGGAAACACCATATATTTT. Protein: CASSLGGQTFISGNTIYF.

The chain joins TRBV5-5 to TRBJ1-2; no clear D. Germline CDR1 reads SGHKS; CDR2 reads YYEKEE (reference sequence). V lost 2 bases to trimming and J lost 0 bases, with 8 bases between them. This CDR3 contains 14 residues. The CDR3 nucleotides are TGTGCCAGCAGCTTCGGACTGGCTAACTATGGCTACACCTTC. It encodes CASSFGLANYGYTF.

The rearrangement joins TRBV4-1 to TRBJ2-1; D is uncertain. The V end lost 4 bases, the J end lost 6 bases, and 10 bases lay between the germline ends. Germline CDR1 MGHRA, CDR2 YSYEKL. This CDR3 region has 13 residues. CDR3 bases: TGCGCCAGCAGCCCAAGACTGGCCAATGAGCAGTTCTTC. This encodes CASSPRLANEQFF.

DNA of the CDR3: TGTGCCAGCAGTGAATCGGTCAGCTTTCTGGAAATCTCTGGAAACACCATATATTTT. This encodes CASSESVSFLEISGNTIYF. The genes are TRBV6-1 and TRBJ1-3, with unresolved D. CDR3 length: 19 residues. The germline gives CDR1 MNHNS, CDR2 SASEGT. V lost 2 bases and J 0 bases, leaving 20 bases between the germline ends.

The chain combines TRBV18 with TRBJ1-1; TRBD1 might be the D (5 bases). The CDR3 extends over 15 amino acids. Germline V gene data show CDR1 as KGHSH and CDR2 as LQKENI. The germline V and J ends were trimmed by 5 bases and 5 bases, with 18 bases remaining between them. The CDR3 region has the DNA TGTGCCAGCTCATCAACCGGGGGTAGTGATACTGAAGCTTTCTTT. This sequence encodes CASSSTGGSDTEAFF.

This clone was picked up a small number of times. V is TRBV11-2 and J is TRBJ2-7; TRBD2 might be the D (6 bases). The CDR3 extends over 11 amino acids. In germline, CDR1 is SGHAT, CDR2 FQNNGV. Trimming pared 7 bases from V and 3 bases from J, leaving 7 bases between. DNA of the CDR3: TGTGCCAGCACCGGGGGCTACGAGCAGTACTTC. Amino acid sequence: CASTGGYEQYF.

This chain links TRBV9 with TRBJ1-2, with D uncertain. CDR3 length: 14 residues. The V end lost 6 bases, the J end lost 4 bases, and 16 bases lay between the germline ends. CDR1 SGDLS and CDR2 YYNGEE come from the germline V gene. This CDR3 is CASTVKVGSYGYTF. CDR3 coding DNA: TGTGCCAGCACTGTTAAGGTAGGGAGCTATGGCTACACCTTC.

The rearrangement joins TRBV7-3 to TRBJ2-5; the D gene is possibly TRBD2 (6 bases). The CDR3 is 15 amino acids. V was cut by 5 bases and J by 5 bases, with 18 bases left in between. The germline gives CDR1 SGHTA, CDR2 FQGTGA. The CDR3 protein is CASSPGTDYAETQYF. In DNA, the CDR3 is TGTGCCAGCAGCCCCGGGACGGACTATGCGGAGACCCAGTACTTC.

The chain employs TRBV11-2 and TRBJ2-1; 13 positions match TRBD2. This CDR3 has 16 residues. With 5 bases clipped from V and 8 bases from J, the junction kept 9 bases outside the gene matches. Germline CDR1 is SGHAT and CDR2 is FQNNGV. CDR3 region: CASSHRLAGGRDEQFF. The CDR3 DNA sequence: TGTGCCAGCAGCCATCGACTAGCGGGAGGCAGGGATGAGCAGTTCTTC.

This chain links TRBV27 with TRBJ1-4; 10 bases fit TRBD1. In germline, CDR1 is MNHEY, CDR2 SMNVEV (reference sequence). J lost 6 bases, V lost 8 bases, and 9 bases had no gene match. The CDR3 length is 15 residues. CDR3 nucleotide sequence: TGTGCCAGCTCCTTTACCGGGACAGGGGATGAAAAACTGTTTTTT. It translates to CASSFTGTGDEKLFF.

The chain recombines TRBV7-9 with TRBJ2-1; D ambiguous. Between the trimmed V and J ends, which lost 1 base and 10 bases, there was a span of 11 bases. Per germline, CDR1 SEHNR and CDR2 FQNEAQ (reference sequence). There are 13 residues in the CDR3. The CDR3 reads CASSLGSLSEQFF. In nucleotides, the CDR3 is TGTGCCAGCAGCTTAGGATCCCTTTCCGAGCAGTTCTTC.

The chain combines TRBV30 with TRBJ2-5, with no clear D. Gene TRBJ2-7 matches the end of the DNA better, so the J call may be wrong. The CDR3 extends over 12 amino acids. Germline values: CDR1 GTSNPN, CDR2 SVGIG (reference sequence). In DNA, the CDR3 is TGTGCCTGGAGGACATTCTCCTACGAGCAGTACTTC. This translates into CAWRTFSYEQYF.